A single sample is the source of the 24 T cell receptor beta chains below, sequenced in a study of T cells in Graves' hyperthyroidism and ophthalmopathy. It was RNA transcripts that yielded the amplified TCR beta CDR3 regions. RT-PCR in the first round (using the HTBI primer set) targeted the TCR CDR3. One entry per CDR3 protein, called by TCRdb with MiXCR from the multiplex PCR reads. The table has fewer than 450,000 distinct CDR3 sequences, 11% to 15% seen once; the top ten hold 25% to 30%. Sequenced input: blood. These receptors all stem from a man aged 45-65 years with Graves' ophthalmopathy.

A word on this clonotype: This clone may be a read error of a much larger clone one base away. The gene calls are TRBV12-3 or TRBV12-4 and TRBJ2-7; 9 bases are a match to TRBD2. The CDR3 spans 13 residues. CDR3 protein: CASSFRLADEQHF. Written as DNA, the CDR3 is TGTGCCAGCAGTTTTCGACTAGCGGACGAGCAGCACTTC.

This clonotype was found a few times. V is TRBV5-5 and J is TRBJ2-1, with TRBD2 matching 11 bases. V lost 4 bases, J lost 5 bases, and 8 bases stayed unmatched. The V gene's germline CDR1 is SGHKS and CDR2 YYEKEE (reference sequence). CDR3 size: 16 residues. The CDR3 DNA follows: TGTGCCAGCAGCGGTGACCTAGCGGGAGGAGACAATGAGCAGTTCTTC. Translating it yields CASSGDLAGGDNEQFF.

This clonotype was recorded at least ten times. The CDR3 sequence: CASSSPAVLEQYF. For the CDR3, the DNA is TGTGCCAGCAGTTCCCCGGCGGTGTTGGAGCAGTACTTC. The chain carries TRBV28 and TRBJ2-7; D gene ambiguous. The CDR3 loop spans 13 amino acids. V was trimmed by 4 bases and J by 7 bases, leaving 14 bases between them. Looked up from germline, CDR1 is MDHEN and CDR2 is SYDVKM.

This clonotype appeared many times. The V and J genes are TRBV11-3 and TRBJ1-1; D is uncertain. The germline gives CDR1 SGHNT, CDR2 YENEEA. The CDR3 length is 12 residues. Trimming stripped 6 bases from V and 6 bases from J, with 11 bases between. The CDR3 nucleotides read TGTGCCAGCAGACGTTCCGGGGCTGAAGCTTTCTTT. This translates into CASRRSGAEAFF.

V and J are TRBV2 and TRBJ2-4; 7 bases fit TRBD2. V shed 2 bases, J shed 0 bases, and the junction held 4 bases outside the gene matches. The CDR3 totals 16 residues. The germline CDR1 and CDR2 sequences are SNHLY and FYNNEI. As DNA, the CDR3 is TGTGCCAGCAGTGAACTAGCGGAAAGAGCCAAAAACATTCAGTACTTC. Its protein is CASSELAERAKNIQYF.

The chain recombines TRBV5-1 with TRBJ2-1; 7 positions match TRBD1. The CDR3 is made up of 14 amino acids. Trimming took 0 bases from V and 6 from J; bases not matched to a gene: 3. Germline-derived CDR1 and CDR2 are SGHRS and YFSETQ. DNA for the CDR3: TGCGCCAGCAGCTTGGAGGGACAGTTCAATGAGCAGTTCTTC. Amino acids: CASSLEGQFNEQFF. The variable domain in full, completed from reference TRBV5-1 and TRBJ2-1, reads KAGVTQTPRYLIKTRGQQVTLSCSPISGHRSVSWYQQTPGQGLQFLFEYFSETQRNKGNFPGRFSGRQFSNSRSEMNVSTLELGDSALYLCASSLEGQFNEQFFGPGTRLTVL.

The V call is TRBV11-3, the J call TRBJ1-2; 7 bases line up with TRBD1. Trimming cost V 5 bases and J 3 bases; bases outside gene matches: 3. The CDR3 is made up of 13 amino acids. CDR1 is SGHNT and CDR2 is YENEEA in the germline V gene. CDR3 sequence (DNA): TGTGCCAGCAGCCCCAGGGGGGACTATGGCTACACCTTC. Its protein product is CASSPRGDYGYTF.

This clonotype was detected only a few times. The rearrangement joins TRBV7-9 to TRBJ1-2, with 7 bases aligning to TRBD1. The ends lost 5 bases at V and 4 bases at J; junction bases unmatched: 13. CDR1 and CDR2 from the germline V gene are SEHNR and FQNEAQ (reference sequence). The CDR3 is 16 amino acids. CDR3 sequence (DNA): TGTGCCAGCAGCCGGGGGAGGGGGACAGTCTCCTATGGCTACACCTTC. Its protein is CASSRGRGTVSYGYTF.

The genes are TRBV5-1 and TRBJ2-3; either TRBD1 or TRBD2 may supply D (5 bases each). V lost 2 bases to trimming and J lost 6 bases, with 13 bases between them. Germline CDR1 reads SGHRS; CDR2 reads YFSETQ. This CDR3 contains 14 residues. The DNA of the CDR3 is TGCGCCAGCAGCTTCCGGGGCCCTGGGGATACGCAGTATTTT. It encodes CASSFRGPGDTQYF.

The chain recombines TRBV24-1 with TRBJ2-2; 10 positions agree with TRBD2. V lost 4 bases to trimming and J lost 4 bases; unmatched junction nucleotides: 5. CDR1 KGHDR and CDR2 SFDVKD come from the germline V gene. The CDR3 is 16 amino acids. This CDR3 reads CATSDDLAGVTGELFF. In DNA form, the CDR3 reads TGTGCCACCAGTGACGATCTAGCGGGAGTCACCGGGGAGCTGTTTTTT.

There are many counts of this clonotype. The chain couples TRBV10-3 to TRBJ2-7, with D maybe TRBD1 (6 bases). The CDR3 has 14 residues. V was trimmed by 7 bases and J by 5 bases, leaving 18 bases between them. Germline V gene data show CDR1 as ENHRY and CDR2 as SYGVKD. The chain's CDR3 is CAIKNGTRGDEQYF. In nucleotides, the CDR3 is TGTGCCATCAAGAATGGGACACGGGGTGACGAGCAGTACTTC.

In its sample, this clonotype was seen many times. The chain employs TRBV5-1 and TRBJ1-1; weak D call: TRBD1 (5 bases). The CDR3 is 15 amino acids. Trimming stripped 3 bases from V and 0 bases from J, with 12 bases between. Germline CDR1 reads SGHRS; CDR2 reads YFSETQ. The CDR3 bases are TGCGCCAGCAGCTGGGGACCGGATATGAACACTGAAGCTTTCTTT. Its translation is CASSWGPDMNTEAFF.

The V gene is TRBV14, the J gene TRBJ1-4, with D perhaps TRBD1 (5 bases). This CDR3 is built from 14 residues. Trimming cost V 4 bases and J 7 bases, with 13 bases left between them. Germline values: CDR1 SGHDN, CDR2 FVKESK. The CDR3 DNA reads TGTGCCAGCAGCCCGACGGGGCGGGGTGAAAAACTGTTTTTT. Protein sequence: CASSPTGRGEKLFF.

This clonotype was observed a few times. The CDR3 region is CAWSRGTGGYEQYF. In DNA, the CDR3 is TGTGCCTGGAGTCGTGGGACAGGGGGGTACGAGCAGTACTTC. The J gene is TRBJ2-7, the V gene TRBV30, with 11 bases matching TRBD1. The CDR3 covers 14 residues. The germline CDR1 and CDR2 sequences are GTSNPN and SVGIG (reference sequence). J lost 4 bases, V lost 2 bases, and 4 bases had no gene match.

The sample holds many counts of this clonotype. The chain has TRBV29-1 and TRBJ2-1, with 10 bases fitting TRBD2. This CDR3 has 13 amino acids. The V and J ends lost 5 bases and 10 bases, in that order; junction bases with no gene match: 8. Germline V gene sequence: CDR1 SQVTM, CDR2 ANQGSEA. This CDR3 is CSVRSGRATEQFF. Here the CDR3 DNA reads TGCAGCGTTCGGAGCGGGAGGGCCACCGAGCAGTTCTTC.

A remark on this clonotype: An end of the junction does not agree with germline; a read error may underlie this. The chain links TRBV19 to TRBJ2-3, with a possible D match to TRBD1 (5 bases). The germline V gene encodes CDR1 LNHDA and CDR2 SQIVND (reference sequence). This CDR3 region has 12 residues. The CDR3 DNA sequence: TGTGCCAGTAGTATACCCACAGGTACGCAGTATTTT. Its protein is CASSIPTGTQYF.

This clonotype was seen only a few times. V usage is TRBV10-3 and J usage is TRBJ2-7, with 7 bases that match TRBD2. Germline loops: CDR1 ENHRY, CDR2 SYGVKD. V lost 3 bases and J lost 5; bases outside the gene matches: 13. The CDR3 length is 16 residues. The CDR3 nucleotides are TGTGCCATCAGTGACCCCTTGGGGGGGAAGCAGGACGAGCAGTACTTC. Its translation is CAISDPLGGKQDEQYF.

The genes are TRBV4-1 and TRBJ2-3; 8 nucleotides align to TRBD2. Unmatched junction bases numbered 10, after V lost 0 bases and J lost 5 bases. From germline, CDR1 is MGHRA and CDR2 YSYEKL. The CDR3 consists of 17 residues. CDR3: CASSQDMAGGPRDTQYF. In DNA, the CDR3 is TGCGCCAGCAGCCAAGATATGGCGGGAGGACCAAGAGATACGCAGTATTTT.

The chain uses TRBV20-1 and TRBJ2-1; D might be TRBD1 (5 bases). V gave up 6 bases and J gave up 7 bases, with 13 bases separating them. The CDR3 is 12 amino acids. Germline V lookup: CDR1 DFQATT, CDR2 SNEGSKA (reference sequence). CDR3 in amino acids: CSADTTWNEQFF. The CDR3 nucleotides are TGCAGTGCGGACACCACATGGAATGAGCAGTTCTTC.

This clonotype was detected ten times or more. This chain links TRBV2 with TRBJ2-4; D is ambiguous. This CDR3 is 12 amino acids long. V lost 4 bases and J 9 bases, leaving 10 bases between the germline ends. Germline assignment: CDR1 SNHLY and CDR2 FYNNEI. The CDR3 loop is CASSGRYPIQYF. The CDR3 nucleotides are TGTGCCAGCAGTGGCAGATATCCCATTCAGTACTTC.

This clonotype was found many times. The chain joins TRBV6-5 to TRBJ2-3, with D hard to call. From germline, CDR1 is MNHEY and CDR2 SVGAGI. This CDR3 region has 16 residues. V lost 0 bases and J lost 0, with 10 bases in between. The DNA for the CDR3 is TGTGCCAGCAGTTACTCGAATGCCCCTAGCACAGATACGCAGTATTTT. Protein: CASSYSNAPSTDTQYF.

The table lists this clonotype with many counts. The chain's CDR3 is CSARGSGSSYEQYF. CDR3 bases: TGCAGTGCTAGGGGTAGCGGGAGCTCCTACGAGCAGTACTTC. The chain employs TRBV20-1 and TRBJ2-7; TRBD2 agrees at 9 bases. Germline V gene sequence: CDR1 DFQATT, CDR2 SNEGSKA (reference sequence). The CDR3 extends over 14 amino acids. V was pared by 3 bases and J by 0 bases, with 3 bases of the junction left unmatched.

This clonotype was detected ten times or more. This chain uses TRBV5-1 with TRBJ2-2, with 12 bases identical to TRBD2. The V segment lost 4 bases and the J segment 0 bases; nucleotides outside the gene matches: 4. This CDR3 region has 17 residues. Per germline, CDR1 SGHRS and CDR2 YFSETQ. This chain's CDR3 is CASSPRTSGTNTGELFF. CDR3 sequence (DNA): TGCGCCAGCAGCCCGCGGACTAGCGGGACGAACACCGGGGAGCTGTTTTTT.

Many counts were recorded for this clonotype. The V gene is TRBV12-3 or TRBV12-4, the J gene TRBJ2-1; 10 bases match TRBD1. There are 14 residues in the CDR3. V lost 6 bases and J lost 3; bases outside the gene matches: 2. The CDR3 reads CASSRTGGYNEQFF. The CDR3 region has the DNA TGTGCCAGCAGCCGGACAGGGGGCTACAATGAGCAGTTCTTC.